Given below is one T cell receptor (beta chain) in context. Antigen unknown. These data originate in a study of T cell responses to AZD1222 COVID-19 vaccine. Study-wide context: Second-dose timings of about 4 or about 12 weeks were pooled.

Repertoires were generated with immunoSEQ multiplex PCR, while TCRdb's copy carries only in-frame clones and drops some. This sample yields about 120,000 clones, of which roughly 90% are seen a single time; 14% belongs to the top ten. The germline CDR1 and CDR2 sequences are MDHEN and SYDVKM. Trimming took 3 bases from V and 0 from J, leaving 11 bases between them. The CDR3 has 15 residues. Study results and limitations: Nearly half of the spike-specific TCRs reportedly recognize variant regions that carry no mutations. At baseline, just a handful of AZD1222 recipients tested seropositive.

The chain joins TRBV28 to TRBJ1-2; unclear D gene. This receptor was taken from an adult in good health. The source was peripheral blood, collected on day 0 of AZD1222 vaccination. The CDR3: CASSLFGHPNYGYTF. DNA for the CDR3: TGTGCCAGCAGTTTGTTCGGGCACCCTAACTATGGCTACACCTTC.